The rows below give T cell receptor beta chains drawn from one sample of a study of shared clonotypes between healthy human individuals. Assay used: immunoSEQ multiplex PCR; TCRdb lists only in-frame clones, some missing. The repertoire holds over 2 million clones, with 95% as singletons. Sample: naive CD4+ T cells sorted from blood. These TCRs come from a man in his late teens or twenties in good health. CDR3s include the opening cysteine and the closing phenylalanine or tryptophan. Each record gives: J gene, V gene, clone size, D gene, CDR3 protein, CDR3 DNA. A D gene is named only where the DNA matches it firmly. Some rows mark clone size as missing; the rest say once, few, many or name a class of expanded clone.

j_gene: TRBJ2-7; v_gene: TRBV27; abundance: -; d_gene: TRBD2; CDR3aa: CASSSPGLAFSYEQYF; CDR3nt: TGTGCCAGCAGTTCCCCCGGACTAGCCTTCTCCTACGAGCAGTACTTC
j_gene: TRBJ2-5; v_gene: TRBV14; abundance: once; d_gene: -; CDR3aa: CASSQWTAKGETQYF; CDR3nt: TGTGCCAGCAGCCAATGGACGGCGAAAGGGGAGACCCAGTACTTC
j_gene: TRBJ2-3; v_gene: TRBV10-3; abundance: -; d_gene: -; CDR3aa: CAISDEFGPTDTQYF; CDR3nt: TGTGCCATCAGTGATGAGTTTGGGCCCACAGATACGCAGTATTTT
j_gene: TRBJ2-7; v_gene: TRBV2; abundance: -; d_gene: -; CDR3aa: CASRADWSSYEQYF; CDR3nt: TGTGCCAGCAGAGCGGACTGGTCCTCCTACGAGCAGTACTTC
j_gene: TRBJ1-1; v_gene: TRBV4-3; abundance: -; d_gene: TRBD1; CDR3aa: CASSHTRGGNTEAFF; CDR3nt: TGCGCCAGCAGCCATACCAGGGGGGGGAACACTGAAGCTTTCTTT
j_gene: TRBJ2-2; v_gene: TRBV7-2; abundance: few; d_gene: TRBD2; CDR3aa: CASSQGLAGGPSTGELFF; CDR3nt: TGTGCCAGCAGTCAGGGACTAGCGGGGGGGCCGAGCACCGGGGAGCTGTTTTTT
j_gene: TRBJ2-7; v_gene: TRBV6-5; abundance: -; d_gene: TRBD1; CDR3aa: CASSYRGQGKYEQYF; CDR3nt: TGTGCCAGCAGTTACAGAGGACAGGGGAAATACGAGCAGTACTTC
j_gene: TRBJ2-7; v_gene: TRBV5-1; abundance: -; d_gene: -; CDR3aa: CASSPAAGAYEQYF; CDR3nt: TGCGCCAGCAGCCCCGCAGCAGGGGCGTACGAGCAGTACTTC
j_gene: TRBJ2-7; v_gene: TRBV7-2; abundance: -; d_gene: TRBD2; CDR3aa: CASSMTSGGTYEQYF; CDR3nt: TGTGCCAGCAGCATGACTAGCGGGGGGACCTACGAGCAGTACTTC
j_gene: TRBJ2-1; v_gene: TRBV7-7; abundance: -; d_gene: TRBD2; CDR3aa: CASSRGLAGSDEQFF; CDR3nt: TGTGCTAGCAGTCGCGGACTAGCGGGATCAGATGAGCAGTTCTTC
j_gene: TRBJ1-4; v_gene: TRBV19; abundance: -; d_gene: -; CDR3aa: CASSKQSNEKLFF; CDR3nt: TGTGCCAGTAGTAAGCAAAGTAATGAAAAACTGTTTTTT
j_gene: TRBJ2-5; v_gene: TRBV4-2; abundance: once; d_gene: TRBD2; CDR3aa: CASSQEGGRTQYF; CDR3nt: TGTGCCAGCAGCCAAGAGGGGGGGAGAACCCAGTACTTC
j_gene: TRBJ2-2; v_gene: TRBV5-6; abundance: few; d_gene: -; CDR3aa: CASSLRGQNTGELFF; CDR3nt: TGTGCCAGCAGCTTGCGGGGGCAGAACACCGGGGAGCTGTTTTTT
j_gene: TRBJ2-2; v_gene: TRBV10-3; abundance: -; d_gene: -; CDR3aa: CAISDEGSNTGELFF; CDR3nt: TGTGCCATCAGTGATGAGGGGTCAAACACCGGGGAGCTGTTTTTT
j_gene: TRBJ2-3; v_gene: TRBV29-1; abundance: few; d_gene: -; CDR3aa: CSVDFRGADTQYF; CDR3nt: TGCAGCGTTGACTTCCGGGGCGCAGATACGCAGTATTTT
j_gene: TRBJ2-7; v_gene: TRBV30; abundance: many; d_gene: -; CDR3aa: CAWSSDLWQYF; CDR3nt: TGTGCCTGGAGTTCGGACCTGTGGCAGTACTTC
j_gene: TRBJ2-2; v_gene: TRBV12-5; abundance: -; d_gene: TRBD2; CDR3aa: CASGLGTSGSTGELFF; CDR3nt: TGTGCTAGTGGTCTCGGGACTAGCGGAAGCACCGGGGAGCTGTTTTTT
j_gene: TRBJ2-3; v_gene: TRBV29-1; abundance: -; d_gene: TRBD1; CDR3aa: CSVASSGTGVADTQYF; CDR3nt: TGCAGCGTAGCCTCCTCCGGGACAGGGGTTGCAGATACGCAGTATTTT
j_gene: TRBJ1-2; v_gene: TRBV5-6; abundance: -; d_gene: -; CDR3aa: CASSLVQGGGYTF; CDR3nt: TGTGCCAGCAGCTTGGTCCAGGGTGGCGGCTACACCTTC
j_gene: TRBJ2-3; v_gene: TRBV30; abundance: -; d_gene: -; CDR3aa: CAWTLSGGTDTQYF; CDR3nt: TGTGCCTGGACTCTTAGCGGCGGCACAGATACGCAGTATTTT